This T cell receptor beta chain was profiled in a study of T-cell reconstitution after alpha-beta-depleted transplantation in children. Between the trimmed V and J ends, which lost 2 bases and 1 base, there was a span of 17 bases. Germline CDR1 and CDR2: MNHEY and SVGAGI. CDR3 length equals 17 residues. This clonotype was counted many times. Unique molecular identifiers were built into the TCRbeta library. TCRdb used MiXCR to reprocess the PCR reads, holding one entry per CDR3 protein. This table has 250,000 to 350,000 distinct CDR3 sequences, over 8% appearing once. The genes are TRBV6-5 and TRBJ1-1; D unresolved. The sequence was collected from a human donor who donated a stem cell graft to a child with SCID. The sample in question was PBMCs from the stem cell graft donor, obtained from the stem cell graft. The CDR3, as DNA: TGTGCCAGCAGTTACGGCATTGGGGTCCCTGAGAACACTGAAGCTTTCTTT. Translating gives CASSYGIGVPENTEAFF.